These 11 T cell receptor beta chains were sequenced from one sample in a study of cytomegalovirus exposure and HLA in healthy donors. The study ran its PCR with 60 Vbeta and 13 Jbeta primers. Generated by immunoSEQ multiplex PCR, the TCRdb table keeps only in-frame clones and is missing some. The profile shows approximately 170,000 clones, approximately 88% of them singletons. Sequencing used PBMCs. Source of these receptors: a boy between 2 and 15 years old in good health and CMV-seronegative.

This chain connects TRBV4-3 to TRBJ2-2; a weak D match, TRBD1 (5 bases). Trimming removed 0 bases at V and 3 bases at J, with 17 bases between. This CDR3 comprises 18 residues. Germline loops: CDR1 LGHNA, CDR2 YSLEER. The CDR3 DNA reads TGCGCCAGCAGCCAAGATGGAGCTTTGGTAGGGGACACCGGGGAGCTGTTTTTT. Its translation is CASSQDGALVGDTGELFF.

This clone showed up just once. The rearrangement uses TRBV4-2 and TRBJ2-5, with D possibly TRBD2 on 5 matching bases. CDR1 is LGHNA and CDR2 is YNFKEQ in the germline V gene. V shed 4 bases and J shed 1 base, with 10 bases lying between them. The CDR3 has 14 amino acids. CDR3 in DNA: TGTGCCAGCAGCCTTAGCGCCGTCCAAGAGACCCAGTACTTC. It translates to CASSLSAVQETQYF.

The chain combines TRBV27 with TRBJ2-5, with D possibly being TRBD1 (5 bases). The CDR3 spans 13 residues. The germline V gene has CDR1 MNHEY and CDR2 SMNVEV (reference sequence). V was shortened by 5 bases and J by 4 bases, with 11 bases between the two germline ends. DNA of the CDR3: TGTGCCAGCAGTGGGCTTGGGGCAGAGACCCAGTACTTC. It is translated as CASSGLGAETQYF.

This chain uses TRBV28 with TRBJ2-1, with 9 bases matching TRBD2. V shed 3 bases, J shed 9 bases, and the junction held 18 bases outside the gene matches. The CDR3 is 18 residues long. Per germline, CDR1 MDHEN and CDR2 SYDVKM. The CDR3 DNA is TGTGCCAGCAGTTTCAGTACTGCGGGAGGGCCTGGGGGTGCTGAGCAGTTCTTC. Protein: CASSFSTAGGPGGAEQFF.

The CDR3 here is CASSRQDRETQYF. In nucleotides, the CDR3 is TGCGCCAGCAGCCGACAGGACAGAGAGACCCAGTACTTC. V is TRBV4-1 and J is TRBJ2-5, with D perhaps TRBD1 (6 bases). Trimming took off 4 bases at V and 4 bases at J, with 10 bases between the two ends. CDR1 is MGHRA and CDR2 is YSYEKL in the germline V gene. This CDR3 has 13 residues.

This chain uses TRBV4-1 with TRBJ1-2, with 9 bases aligning to TRBD1. The CDR3 is 14 residues long. Germline CDR1 MGHRA, CDR2 YSYEKL. Trimming removed 3 bases from V and 5 bases from J; junction bases left unmatched: 4. The CDR3 is CASSQLGQGYGYTF. The CDR3 DNA follows: TGCGCCAGCAGCCAGCTGGGACAGGGTTATGGCTACACCTTC.

The V call is TRBV21-1, the J call TRBJ2-7; the D call TRBD1 from the table was never checked on the DNA. TRBV21-1 has pseudogene status. CDR3 size: 18 residues. The CDR3 loop is CASSDYADRGRGGDEQYV. CDR3 nucleotides: TGTGCCAGCAGCGACTATGCGGACAGGGGGCGGGGAGGCGACGAGCAGTACGTC.

A few counts support this clone. The chain recombines TRBV6-4 with TRBJ1-5; D remains ambiguous. This CDR3 has 13 amino acids. V lost 5 bases and J 7 bases, leaving 12 bases between the germline ends. Germline CDR1 reads MRHNA; CDR2 reads SNTAGT. In DNA form, the CDR3 reads TGTGCCAGCAGTCCGGGGAAGGGCCAGCCCCAGCATTTT. Its translation is CASSPGKGQPQHF.

V and J are TRBV5-8 and TRBJ2-2, with a possible D match to TRBD1 (5 bases). The CDR3 totals 15 residues. The V end lost 1 base, the J end lost 6 bases, and 13 bases lay between the germline ends. Per the germline V gene, CDR1 is SGHTS and CDR2 is YDEGEE. CDR3 protein: CASSLSGHGAGELFF. In DNA, the CDR3 is TGTGCCAGCAGCTTGTCAGGGCATGGCGCCGGGGAGCTGTTTTTT.

The V and J genes are TRBV27 and TRBJ1-4; possibly TRBD1 for D (6 bases). The CDR3 totals 14 residues. Germline assignment: CDR1 MNHEY and CDR2 SMNVEV (reference sequence). Trimming cost V 6 bases and J 8 bases, with 16 bases left between them. The CDR3 here is CASRRSGQGEKLFF. The CDR3 region has the DNA TGTGCCAGCAGGCGATCGGGACAAGGGGAAAAACTGTTTTTT.

V is TRBV13 and J is TRBJ2-2; 8 nucleotides agree with TRBD2. The CDR3 spans 15 residues. Unmatched junction bases numbered 1, after V lost 3 bases and J lost 1 base. Germline V CDR1 and CDR2: PRHDT, FYEKMQ (reference sequence). CDR3 sequence reads: CASSFGRENTGELFF. The CDR3 DNA sequence: TGTGCCAGCAGCTTCGGGAGGGAGAACACCGGGGAGCTGTTTTTT.